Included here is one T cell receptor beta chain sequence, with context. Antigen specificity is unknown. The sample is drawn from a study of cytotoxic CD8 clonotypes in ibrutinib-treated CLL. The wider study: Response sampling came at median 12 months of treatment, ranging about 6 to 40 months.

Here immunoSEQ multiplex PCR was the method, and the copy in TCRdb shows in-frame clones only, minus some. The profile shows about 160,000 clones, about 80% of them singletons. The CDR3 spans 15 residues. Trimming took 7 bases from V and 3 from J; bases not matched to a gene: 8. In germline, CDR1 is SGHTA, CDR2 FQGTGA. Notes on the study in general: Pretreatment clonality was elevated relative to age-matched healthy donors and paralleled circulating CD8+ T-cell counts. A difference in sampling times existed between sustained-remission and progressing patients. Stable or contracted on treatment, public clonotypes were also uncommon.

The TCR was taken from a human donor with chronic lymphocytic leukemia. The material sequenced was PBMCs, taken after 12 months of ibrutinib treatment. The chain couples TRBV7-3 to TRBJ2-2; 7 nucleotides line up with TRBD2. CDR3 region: CASTRGVADTGELFF. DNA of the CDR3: TGTGCCAGCACTCGGGGGGTCGCTGACACCGGGGAGCTGTTTTTT.